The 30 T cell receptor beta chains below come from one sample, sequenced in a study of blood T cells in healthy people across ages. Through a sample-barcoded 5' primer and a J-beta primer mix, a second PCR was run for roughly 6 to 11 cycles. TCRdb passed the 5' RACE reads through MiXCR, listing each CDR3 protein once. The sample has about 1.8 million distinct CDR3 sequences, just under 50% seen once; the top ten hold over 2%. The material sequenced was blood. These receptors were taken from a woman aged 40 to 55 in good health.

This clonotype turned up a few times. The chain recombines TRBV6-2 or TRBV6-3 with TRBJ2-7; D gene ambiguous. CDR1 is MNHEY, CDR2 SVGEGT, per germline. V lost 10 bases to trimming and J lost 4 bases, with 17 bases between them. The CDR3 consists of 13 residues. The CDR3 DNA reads TGTGCCAAAACAGCTCCACGATTTTACGAGCAGTACTTC. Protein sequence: CAKTAPRFYEQYF.

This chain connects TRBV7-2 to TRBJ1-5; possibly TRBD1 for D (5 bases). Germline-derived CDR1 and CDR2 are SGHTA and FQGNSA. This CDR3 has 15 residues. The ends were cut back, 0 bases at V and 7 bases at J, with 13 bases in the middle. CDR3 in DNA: TGTGCCAGCAGCTTAGCGACTAGGGGTGACCAGCCCCAGCATTTT. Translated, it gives CASSLATRGDQPQHF.

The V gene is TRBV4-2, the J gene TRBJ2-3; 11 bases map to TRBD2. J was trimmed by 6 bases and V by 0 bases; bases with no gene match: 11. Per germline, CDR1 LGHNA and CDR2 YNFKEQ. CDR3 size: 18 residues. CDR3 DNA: TGTGCCAGCAGCCAAGATACTAGCGGGGGCCTAACAGAGGATACGCAGTATTTT. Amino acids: CASSQDTSGGLTEDTQYF.

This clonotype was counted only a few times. The CDR3 reads CASSLGQGEGQYF. In DNA, the CDR3 is TGTGCCAGCAGTCTTGGACAGGGAGAGGGGCAGTACTTC. J is TRBJ2-5 and V is TRBV12-3 or TRBV12-4; 8 bases map to TRBD1. This CDR3 comprises 13 residues. The trim removed 5 bases at V and 11 bases at J, leaving 10 bases unmatched.

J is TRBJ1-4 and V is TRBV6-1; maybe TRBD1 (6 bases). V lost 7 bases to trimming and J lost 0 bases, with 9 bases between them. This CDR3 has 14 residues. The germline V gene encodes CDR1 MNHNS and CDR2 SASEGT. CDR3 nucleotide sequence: TGTGCCAGCATGCGACAGGCAACTAATGAAAAACTGTTTTTT. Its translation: CASMRQATNEKLFF.

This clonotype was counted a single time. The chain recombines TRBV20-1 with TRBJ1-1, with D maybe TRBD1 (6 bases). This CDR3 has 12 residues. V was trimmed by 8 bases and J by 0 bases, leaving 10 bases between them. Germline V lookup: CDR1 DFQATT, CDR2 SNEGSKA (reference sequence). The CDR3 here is CSSRGLNTEAFF. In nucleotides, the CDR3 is TGCAGTTCCCGGGGGCTGAACACTGAAGCTTTCTTT.

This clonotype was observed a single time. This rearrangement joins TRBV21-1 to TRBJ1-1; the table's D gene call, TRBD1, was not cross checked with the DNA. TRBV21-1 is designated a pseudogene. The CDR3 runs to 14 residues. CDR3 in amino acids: CANVLTGGGPEAFF. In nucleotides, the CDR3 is TGTGCCAACGTACTCACGGGGGGTGGTCCCGAAGCTTTCTTT.

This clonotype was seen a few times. This CDR3 is CASSITGTSGASSYEQYF. Written as DNA, the CDR3 is TGTGCCAGCAGTATAACCGGGACTAGCGGGGCAAGCTCCTACGAGCAGTACTTC. V is TRBV12-3 or TRBV12-4 and J is TRBJ2-7, with 13 bases that match TRBD2. CDR3 length equals 18 residues. The trim removed 5 bases at V and 0 bases at J, leaving 10 bases unmatched.

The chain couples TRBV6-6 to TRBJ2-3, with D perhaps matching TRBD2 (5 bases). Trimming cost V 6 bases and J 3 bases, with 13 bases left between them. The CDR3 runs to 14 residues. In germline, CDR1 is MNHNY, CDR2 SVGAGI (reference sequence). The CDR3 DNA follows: TGTGCCAGCAGAACTAGTATCAAGACAGATACGCAGTATTTT. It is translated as CASRTSIKTDTQYF.

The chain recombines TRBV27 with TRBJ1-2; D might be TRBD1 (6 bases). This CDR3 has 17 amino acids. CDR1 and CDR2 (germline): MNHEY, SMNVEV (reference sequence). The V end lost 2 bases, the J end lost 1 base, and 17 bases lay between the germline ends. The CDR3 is CASSLRTTGTFNYGYTF. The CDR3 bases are TGTGCCAGCAGTTTACGCACAACAGGGACATTTAACTATGGCTACACCTTC.

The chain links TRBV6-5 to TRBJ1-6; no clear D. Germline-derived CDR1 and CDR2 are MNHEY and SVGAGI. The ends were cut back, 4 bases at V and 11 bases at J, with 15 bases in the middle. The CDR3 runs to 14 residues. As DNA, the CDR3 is TGTGCCAGCAGTTCAATGCCCGAATTTCCACCCCTCCACTTT. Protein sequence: CASSSMPEFPPLHF.

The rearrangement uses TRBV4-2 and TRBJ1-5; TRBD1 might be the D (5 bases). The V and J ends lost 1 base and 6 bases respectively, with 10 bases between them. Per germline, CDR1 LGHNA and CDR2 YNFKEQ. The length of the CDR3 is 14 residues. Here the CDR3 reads CASSQAGAGQPQHF. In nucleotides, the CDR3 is TGTGCCAGCAGCCAAGCCGGGGCCGGTCAGCCCCAGCATTTT.

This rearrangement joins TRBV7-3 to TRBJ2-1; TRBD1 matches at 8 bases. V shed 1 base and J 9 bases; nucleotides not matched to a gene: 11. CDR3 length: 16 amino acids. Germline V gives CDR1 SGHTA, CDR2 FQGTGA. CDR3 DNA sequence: TGTGCCAGCAGCTTAAAAACAGGGGGAAGTATTCGTGAGCAGTTCTTC. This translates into CASSLKTGGSIREQFF.

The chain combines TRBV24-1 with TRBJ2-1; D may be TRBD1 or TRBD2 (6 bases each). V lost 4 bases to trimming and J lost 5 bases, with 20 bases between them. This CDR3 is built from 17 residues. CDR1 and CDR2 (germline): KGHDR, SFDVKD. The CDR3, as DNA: TGTGCCACCAGTGACTCCAGCGGGTGGACAGCGGACAATGAGCAGTTCTTC. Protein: CATSDSSGWTADNEQFF.

CDR3 residues: CASSMNTGGPYNEQFF. DNA of the CDR3: TGCGCCAGCAGCATGAATACAGGGGGCCCCTACAATGAGCAGTTCTTC. J is TRBJ2-1 and V is TRBV5-1; 9 positions agree with TRBD1. CDR1 and CDR2 (germline): SGHRS, YFSETQ. The CDR3 loop spans 16 amino acids. Trimming cost V 4 bases and J 2 bases; bases outside gene matches: 7.

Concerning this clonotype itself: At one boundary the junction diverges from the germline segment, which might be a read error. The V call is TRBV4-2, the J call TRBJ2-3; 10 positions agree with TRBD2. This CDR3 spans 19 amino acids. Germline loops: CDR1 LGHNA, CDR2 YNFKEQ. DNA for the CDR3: TGTGCCAGCGGCCAAGAGAGGGGAGCGGGGGGGCTCCCGACAGATACGCAGTATTTT. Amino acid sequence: CASGQERGAGGLPTDTQYF.

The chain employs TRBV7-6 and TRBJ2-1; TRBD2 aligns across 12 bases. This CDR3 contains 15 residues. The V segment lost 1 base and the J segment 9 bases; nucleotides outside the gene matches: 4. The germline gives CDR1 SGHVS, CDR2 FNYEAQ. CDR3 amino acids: CASSLEASGGGEQFF. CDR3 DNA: TGTGCCAGCAGCTTAGAGGCTAGCGGGGGGGGTGAGCAGTTCTTC.

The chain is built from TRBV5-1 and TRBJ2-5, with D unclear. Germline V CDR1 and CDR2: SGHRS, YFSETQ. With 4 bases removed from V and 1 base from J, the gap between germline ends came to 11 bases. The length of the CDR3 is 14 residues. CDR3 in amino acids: CASSPAPSQETQYF. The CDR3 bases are TGCGCCAGCAGCCCCGCCCCGTCCCAAGAGACCCAGTACTTC. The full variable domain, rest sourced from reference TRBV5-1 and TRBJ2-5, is KAGVTQTPRYLIKTRGQQVTLSCSPISGHRSVSWYQQTPGQGLQFLFEYFSETQRNKGNFPGRFSGRQFSNSRSEMNVSTLELGDSALYLCASSPAPSQETQYFGPGTRLLVL.

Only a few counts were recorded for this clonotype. The CDR3 bases are TGTGCCACCAGCAGAGATCCGGTGCAGACAGATACGCAGTATTTT. The encoded protein is CATSRDPVQTDTQYF. The V gene is TRBV15, the J gene TRBJ2-3; D unclear. Trimming took 0 bases from V and 3 from J, leaving 10 bases between them. The germline gives CDR1 LNHNV, CDR2 YYDKDF (reference sequence). CDR3 size: 15 residues.

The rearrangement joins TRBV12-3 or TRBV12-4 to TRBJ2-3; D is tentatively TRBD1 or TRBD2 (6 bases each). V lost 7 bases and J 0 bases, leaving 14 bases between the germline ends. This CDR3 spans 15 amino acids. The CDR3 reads CASNARGLSTDTQYF. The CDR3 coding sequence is TGTGCCAGCAATGCTCGGGGGCTCAGCACAGATACGCAGTATTTT.

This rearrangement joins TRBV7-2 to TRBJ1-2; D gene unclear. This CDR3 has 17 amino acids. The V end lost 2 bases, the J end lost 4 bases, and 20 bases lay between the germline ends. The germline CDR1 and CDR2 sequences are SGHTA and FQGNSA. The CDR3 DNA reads TGTGCCAGCAGCTTATCCCCAGGACGTCGCAGGAGCTATGGCTACACCTTC. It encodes CASSLSPGRRRSYGYTF.

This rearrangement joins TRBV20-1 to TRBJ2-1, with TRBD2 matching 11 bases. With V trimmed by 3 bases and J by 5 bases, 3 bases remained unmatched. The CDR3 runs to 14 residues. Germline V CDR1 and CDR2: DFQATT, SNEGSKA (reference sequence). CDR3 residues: CSARLLAGDNEQFF. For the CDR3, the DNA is TGCAGTGCTAGGTTACTAGCGGGGGACAATGAGCAGTTCTTC.

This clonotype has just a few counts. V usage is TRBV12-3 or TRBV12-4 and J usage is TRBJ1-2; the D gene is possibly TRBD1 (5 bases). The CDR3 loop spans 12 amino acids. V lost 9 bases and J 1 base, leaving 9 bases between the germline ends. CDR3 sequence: CASSRVNYGYTF. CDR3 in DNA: TGTGCCAGTTCCAGGGTTAACTATGGCTACACCTTC.

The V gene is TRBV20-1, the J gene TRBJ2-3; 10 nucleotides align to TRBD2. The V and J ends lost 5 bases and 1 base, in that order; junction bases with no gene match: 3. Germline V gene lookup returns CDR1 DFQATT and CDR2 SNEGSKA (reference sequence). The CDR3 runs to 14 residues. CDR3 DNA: TGCAGTGCTTCTGGACTAGCGGGCACAGATACGCAGTATTTT. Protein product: CSASGLAGTDTQYF.

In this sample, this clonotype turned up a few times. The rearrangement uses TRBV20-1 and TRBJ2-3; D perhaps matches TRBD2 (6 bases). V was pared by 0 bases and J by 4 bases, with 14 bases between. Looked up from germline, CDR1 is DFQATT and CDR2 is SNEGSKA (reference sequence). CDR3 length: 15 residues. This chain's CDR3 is CSARDPLATPDTQYF. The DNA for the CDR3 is TGCAGTGCTAGAGATCCACTAGCAACTCCAGATACGCAGTATTTT.

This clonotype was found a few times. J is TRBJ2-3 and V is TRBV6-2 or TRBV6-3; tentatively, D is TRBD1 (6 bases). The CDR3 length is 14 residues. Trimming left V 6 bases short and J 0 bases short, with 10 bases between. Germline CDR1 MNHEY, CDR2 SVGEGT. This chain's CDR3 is CASRLRGSTDTQYF. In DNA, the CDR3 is TGTGCCAGCAGACTGAGGGGGAGCACAGATACGCAGTATTTT.

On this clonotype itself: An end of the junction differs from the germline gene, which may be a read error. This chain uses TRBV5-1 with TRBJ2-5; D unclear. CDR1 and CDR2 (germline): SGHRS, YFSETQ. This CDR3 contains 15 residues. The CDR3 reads CASRATANPVETRYF. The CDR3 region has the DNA TGCGCCAGCAGAGCGACCGCCAACCCTGTTGAGACCCGGTACTTC.

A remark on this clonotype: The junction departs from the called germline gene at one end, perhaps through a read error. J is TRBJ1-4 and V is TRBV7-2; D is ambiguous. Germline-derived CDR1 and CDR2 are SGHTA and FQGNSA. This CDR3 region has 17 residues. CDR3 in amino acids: CATSLAVQGRTNEKLFF. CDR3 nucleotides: TGTGCCACCAGCTTAGCCGTCCAAGGGAGAACTAATGAAAAACTGTTTTTT.

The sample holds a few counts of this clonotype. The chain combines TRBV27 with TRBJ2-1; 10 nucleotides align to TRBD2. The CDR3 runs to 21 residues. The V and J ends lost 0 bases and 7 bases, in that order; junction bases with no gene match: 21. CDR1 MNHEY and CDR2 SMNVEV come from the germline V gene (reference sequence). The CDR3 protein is CASSLSMGFVASGGRLNEQFF. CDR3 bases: TGTGCCAGCAGTTTATCGATGGGGTTCGTGGCTAGCGGGGGTCGGTTGAATGAGCAGTTCTTC.

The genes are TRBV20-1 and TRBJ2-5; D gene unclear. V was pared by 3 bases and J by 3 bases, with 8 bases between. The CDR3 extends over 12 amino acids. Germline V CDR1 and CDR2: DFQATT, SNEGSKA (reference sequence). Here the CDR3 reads CSASYREETQYF. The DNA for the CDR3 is TGCAGTGCTAGTTACAGAGAAGAGACCCAGTACTTC.